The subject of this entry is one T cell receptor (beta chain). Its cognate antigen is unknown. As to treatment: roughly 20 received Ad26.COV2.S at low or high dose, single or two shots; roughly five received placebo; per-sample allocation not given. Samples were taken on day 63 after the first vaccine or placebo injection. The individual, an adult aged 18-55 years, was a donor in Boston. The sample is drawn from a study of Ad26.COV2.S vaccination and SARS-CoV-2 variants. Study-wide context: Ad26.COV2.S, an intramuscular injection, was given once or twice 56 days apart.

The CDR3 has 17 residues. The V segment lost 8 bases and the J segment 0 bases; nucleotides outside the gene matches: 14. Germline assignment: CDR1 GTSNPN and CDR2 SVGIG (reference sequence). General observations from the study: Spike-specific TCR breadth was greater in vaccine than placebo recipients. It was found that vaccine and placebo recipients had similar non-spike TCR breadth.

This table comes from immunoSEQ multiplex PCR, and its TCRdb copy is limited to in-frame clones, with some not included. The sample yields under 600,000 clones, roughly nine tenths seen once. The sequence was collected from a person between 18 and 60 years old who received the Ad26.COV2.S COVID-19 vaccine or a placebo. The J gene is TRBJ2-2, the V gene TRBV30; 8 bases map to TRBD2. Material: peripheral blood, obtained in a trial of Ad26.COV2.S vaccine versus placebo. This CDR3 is CAASTSGLQSNTGELFF. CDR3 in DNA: TGTGCCGCCTCAACTAGCGGCCTACAATCGAACACCGGGGAGCTGTTTTTT.